Detailed here is one TCR beta chain. No cognate antigen has been identified for it. No base quality values were provided; no much bigger clone lies one nucleotide off. TCR beta CDR3 regions were sequenced from DNA using the immunoSEQ Assay. As for the authors' bioinformatics: T cell density was computed as TCR beta template counts normalized to usable DNA estimated by amplifying housekeeping genes. The preseqR package was used to estimate richness by extrapolating to 400,000 templates for PBMC samples and to 120,000 templates for tissue samples. Clonality was taken to be one minus Pielou's evenness. Differential abundance testing on productive amino-acid clonotypes, with a minimum total count of 5 and an alpha of 0.1, was used to identify tissue-enriched TCRs. Repertoire overlap between compartments was quantified with the Jaccard Index and Morisita Overlap Index. GLIPH grouped TCR beta CDR3s together with public tetramer-defined viral CDR3s, and a viral motif had to include at least three viral sequences and show V-gene enrichment. TCRdb obtained this table from immuneACCESS and retained in-frame rearrangements with V and J assigned. These tables miss some clones; where compared with another copy, unresolved V genes account for less than half of the shortfall, and the remainder is unexplained. That table furnishes V, J and clone size, whereas the DNA furnished D and trimming. The sample table contains about 40,000 clones; only one count was recorded for around 88% of them. The ten top clones hold 6.4% of the sample.

At diagnosis, tumor, uninvolved tumor-adjacent lung and peripheral blood were collected and then preserved as a mix of FFPE and fresh-frozen material. For TCR repertoire profiling, blood samples were analyzed as peripheral blood mononuclear cells. V lost 0 bases and J lost 5 bases, and the count of bases not matched to a germline gene is 5. Based on the germline V gene, the CDR1 and CDR2 sequences are SGHDN and FVKESK. From the cysteine up to the phenylalanine, the CDR3 has a length of 15 residues. The CDR3 DNA has 45 bases and is translated from base 1. These data come from a study of T cells in localized non-small cell lung cancer (dated by TCRdb to 2020 to 2021). Regarding the study in general: T cell repertoires of hundreds of early-stage NSCLC patients were analyzed, with tumors being compared against uninvolved tumor-adjacent lungs. A mean age of 66.3 years was recorded for the NSCLC patients, of whom under 150 were male and more than 85 were female. The cohort was made up of roughly 250 treatment-naive NSCLC patients whose localized lung tumors had been resected.

The full study reports these points: Since the design was exploratory, TCR variables were selected using unadjusted p-values with no false-discovery rate correction. Uninvolved tumor-adjacent lung showed the highest T cell clonality, higher than tumor, which suggests more focused antigenic responses in the uninvolved tumor-adjacent lung. Higher blood T cell density associated with longer overall survival, while higher adjacent-lung clonality associated with shorter survival. A median of roughly 60 of the top 100 tumor clones were detected in paired uninvolved adjacent lung, and 28 of these tumor clones were also found among the top 100 clones of the paired uninvolved adjacent lung. Because multi-region tumor sequencing was not done, intratumor heterogeneity could not be ruled out.

The chain is assembled from TRBV14 and TRBJ2-5, with 8 central nucleotides matching TRBD1. The receptor was derived from a man aged 35 to 69 with stage I lung adenocarcinoma. The starting material was peripheral blood, obtained before any cancer treatment. Read as DNA, the sequence is TGTGCCAGCAGCCAAGATGGGACAGGTTGGGAGACCCAGTACTTC. Translated, it gives CASSQDGTGWETQYF.